The subject of this entry is one T cell receptor beta chain. Its antigen remains unknown. Trimming removed 0 bases from V and 3 bases from J, with 15 bases in between. The CDR3 covers 16 residues. CDR1 is LNHNV, CDR2 YYDKDF, per germline (reference sequence). Whereas donors were nominally healthy upon sampling, unrecorded immune exposures were probable. These data originate in a study of cytomegalovirus exposure and HLA in healthy donors. 13 Jbeta primers and 60 Vbeta primers were used for the PCR. Only in-frame clones appear in the TCRdb table, and some are missing; sequencing was by immunoSEQ multiplex PCR. The sample has under 200,000 clones, about 76% seen once. The study's findings and limits: In a later analysis, specific HLA alleles were associated with 15,000 to 20,000 TCR beta sequences at a 0.05 false discovery rate.

This receptor was taken from a male donor in good health and CMV-seropositive. The V gene is TRBV15, the J gene TRBJ2-7; D possibly corresponds to TRBD1 (5 bases). Sequenced: PBMCs. CDR3 nucleotides: TGTGCCACCAGCAGAGATAAGACAGCGAAACTCTACGAGCAGTACTTC. Its translation is CATSRDKTAKLYEQYF.